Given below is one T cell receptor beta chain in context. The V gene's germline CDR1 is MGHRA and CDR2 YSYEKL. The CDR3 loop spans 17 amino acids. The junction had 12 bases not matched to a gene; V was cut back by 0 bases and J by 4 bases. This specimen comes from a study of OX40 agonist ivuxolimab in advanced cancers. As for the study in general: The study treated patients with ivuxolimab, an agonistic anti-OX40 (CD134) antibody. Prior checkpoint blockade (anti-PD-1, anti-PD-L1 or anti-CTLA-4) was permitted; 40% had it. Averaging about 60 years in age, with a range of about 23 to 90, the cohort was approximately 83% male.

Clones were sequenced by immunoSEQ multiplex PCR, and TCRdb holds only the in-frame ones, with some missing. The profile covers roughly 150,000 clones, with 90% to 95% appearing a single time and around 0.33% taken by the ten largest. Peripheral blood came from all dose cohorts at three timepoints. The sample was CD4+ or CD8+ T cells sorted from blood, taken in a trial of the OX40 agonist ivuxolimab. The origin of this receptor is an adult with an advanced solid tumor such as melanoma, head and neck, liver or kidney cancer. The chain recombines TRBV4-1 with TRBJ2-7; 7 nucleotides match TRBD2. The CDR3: CASSQDTASGTPYEQYF. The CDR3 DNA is TGCGCCAGCAGCCAAGATACGGCTAGCGGAACCCCTTACGAGCAGTACTTC.